The 25 T cell receptor beta chains reported below all come from one sample, sequenced in a study of blood T cell repertoires in COVID-19. TCRdb's table, derived via immunoSEQ multiplex PCR, lists solely in-frame clones and lacks some. Among some 260,000 clones, 88% were seen once, and the ten largest hold 0.99%. Source material: peripheral blood. These receptors all come from a woman aged 40 to 50 who had recovered from COVID-19.

This clone was counted a single time. The V and J genes are TRBV3-1 (or the pseudogene TRBV3-2) and TRBJ2-2; 8 positions agree with TRBD2. The germline V gene has CDR1 LGHDT and CDR2 YNNKEL (reference sequence). The CDR3 extends over 15 amino acids. The J segment lost 5 bases and the V segment lost 4 bases, leaving 6 bases of the junction unmatched. The CDR3 coding sequence is TGTGCCAGCAGCCCAATGGCTAGCGGGACCGGGGAGCTGTTTTTT. This codes for CASSPMASGTGELFF.

Concerning this clone itself: Other nucleotide sequences in the sample specify the same CDR3. For the CDR3, the DNA is TGCGCCAGCAGCCCCCGGGACAGGGGTGGGGAGCAGTACTTC. It codes for CASSPRDRGGEQYF. V gene TRBV5-1 combines with J gene TRBJ2-7, with 10 nucleotides matching TRBD1. Germline V gene sequence: CDR1 SGHRS, CDR2 YFSETQ. CDR3 length: 14 residues. V lost 4 bases to trimming and J lost 7 bases; unmatched junction nucleotides: 8.

J is TRBJ1-1 and V is TRBV29-1; D not certain. The length of the CDR3 is 13 residues. The germline V and J ends were trimmed by 5 bases and 1 base, with 11 bases remaining between them. Germline lookup yields CDR1 SQVTM and CDR2 ANQGSEA. The CDR3 region is CSVRNRGNTEAFF. CDR3 nucleotides: TGCAGCGTTCGGAACCGGGGGAACACTGAAGCTTTCTTT. The entire variable domain, with the rest obtained from reference TRBV29-1 and TRBJ1-1, is as follows: SAVISQKPSRDICQRGTSLTIQCQVDSQVTMMFWYRQQPGQSLTLIATANQGSEATYESGFVIDKFPISRPNLTFSTLTVSNMSPEDSSIYLCSVRNRGNTEAFFGQGTRLTVV.

The genes are TRBV11-2 and TRBJ2-5; 15 nucleotides line up with TRBD2. This CDR3 comprises 16 residues. The J segment lost 5 bases and the V segment lost 5 bases, leaving 6 bases of the junction unmatched. Germline CDR1 SGHAT, CDR2 FQNNGV. The CDR3 sequence is CASSVGTSGRWETQYF. The CDR3 coding sequence is TGTGCCAGCAGCGTCGGGACTAGCGGGAGGTGGGAGACCCAGTACTTC.

The chain employs TRBV6-5 and TRBJ1-2; D might be TRBD1 (5 bases). Trimming pared 5 bases from V and 6 bases from J, leaving 16 bases between. CDR3 length: 14 amino acids. Germline lookup yields CDR1 MNHEY and CDR2 SVGAGI. DNA of the CDR3: TGTGCCAGCAGTCCAAGCCCGGCGGGGGATGGCTACACCTTC. It yields the protein CASSPSPAGDGYTF.

The chain uses TRBV7-2 and TRBJ2-5; maybe TRBD2 (6 bases). Trimming removed 5 bases at V and 4 bases at J, with 26 bases between. CDR3 size: 18 residues. The germline V gene has CDR1 SGHTA and CDR2 FQGNSA. DNA of the CDR3: TGTGCCAGCAGCCTCATGGGGGGTGCAAGGGCTAATCGAGAGACCCAGTACTTC. Its protein is CASSLMGGARANRETQYF.

This clone was recorded only once. Here the CDR3 DNA reads TGCGCCAGCAGTTCCACTAGCGGGAGCACAGATACGCAGTATTTT. It encodes CASSSTSGSTDTQYF. The chain couples TRBV10-2 to TRBJ2-3; TRBD2 matches 9 bases. Trimming removed 5 bases from V and 0 bases from J; junction bases left unmatched: 3. The CDR3 is made up of 15 amino acids. Germline-derived CDR1 and CDR2 are WSHSY and SAAADI.

This chain uses TRBV5-1 with TRBJ2-2; 9 bases fit TRBD1. This CDR3 comprises 15 residues. CDR1 SGHRS and CDR2 YFSETQ come from the germline V gene. Trimming took 5 bases from V and 3 from J; bases not matched to a gene: 5. CDR3 sequence reads: CASRTDRGDTGELFF. CDR3 nucleotides: TGCGCCAGCAGGACAGACAGGGGGGACACCGGGGAGCTGTTTTTT.

The CDR3 DNA is TGTGCCAGTAGGGGACAGGGGGCCGCTTCCTATGGCTACACCTTC. Its protein is CASRGQGAASYGYTF. This chain connects TRBV19 to TRBJ1-2; the match to TRBD1 covers 12 bases. CDR1 LNHDA and CDR2 SQIVND come from the germline V gene (reference sequence). V trimming: 6 bases; J trimming: 4 bases; junction bases outside the gene matches: 6. This CDR3 region has 15 residues.

The chain uses TRBV28 and TRBJ2-5; 7 nucleotides agree with TRBD1. The CDR3 sequence is 16 residues long. V lost 5 bases and J lost 2; bases outside the gene matches: 11. Germline CDR1 reads MDHEN; CDR2 reads SYDVKM. In DNA form, the CDR3 reads TGTGCCAGCAGTCTCGGCAGGGCCAGGGGGCAAGAGACCCAGTACTTC. Amino acid sequence: CASSLGRARGQETQYF.

The J gene is TRBJ2-1, the V gene TRBV3-1 (or the pseudogene TRBV3-2), with 10 positions matching TRBD1. After removal of 1 base from V and 15 bases from J, the junction contained 12 bases not matched to a gene. The CDR3 runs to 15 residues. Germline CDR1 reads LGHDT; CDR2 reads YNNKEL (reference sequence). Here the CDR3 reads CASSQGDRGPGLRFF. The CDR3 DNA sequence: TGTGCCAGCAGCCAAGGGGACAGGGGTCCGGGATTGAGGTTCTTC.

The chain carries TRBV7-9 and TRBJ2-3, with TRBD2 matching over 7 bases. CDR1 and CDR2 from the germline V gene are SEHNR and FQNEAQ (reference sequence). The CDR3 totals 14 residues. V was pared by 5 bases and J by 2 bases, with 4 bases of the junction left unmatched. CDR3 sequence (DNA): TGTGCCAGCAGCCCCCGGGACTACACAGATACGCAGTATTTT. As protein: CASSPRDYTDTQYF.

This rearrangement joins TRBV5-4 to TRBJ1-4; perhaps TRBD1 as D (6 bases). CDR3 length: 17 residues. CDR1 SGHNT and CDR2 YYREEE come from the germline V gene (reference sequence). V dropped 0 bases and J dropped 7 bases, with 19 bases sitting between them. Here the CDR3 reads CASSLGGPMGMGEKLFF. CDR3 bases: TGTGCCAGCAGCTTGGGGGGGCCCATGGGGATGGGTGAAAAACTGTTTTTT. Complete variable domain (other parts from reference TRBV5-4 and TRBJ1-4): ETGVTQSPTHLIKTRGQQVTLRCSSQSGHNTVSWYQQALGQGPQFIFQYYREEENGRGNFPPRFSGLQFPNYSSELNVNALELDDSALYLCASSLGGPMGMGEKLFFGSGTQLSVL.

The chain uses TRBV4-1 and TRBJ1-5; D uncertain. This CDR3 is built from 16 residues. V was cut by 1 base and J by 6 bases, with 16 bases left in between. Germline values: CDR1 MGHRA, CDR2 YSYEKL. The CDR3 DNA is TGCGCCAGCAGCCAAGTCGGCAGGTTGATCGGTCAGCCCCAGCATTTT. The encoded protein is CASSQVGRLIGQPQHF.

The CDR3: CASSEFGAGAYSNQPQHF. CDR3 coding DNA: TGTGCCAGCAGTGAATTTGGGGCAGGGGCCTATAGCAATCAGCCCCAGCATTTT. The rearrangement uses TRBV6-1 and TRBJ1-5; D perhaps matches TRBD1 (6 bases). Germline values: CDR1 MNHNS, CDR2 SASEGT. The V end lost 2 bases, the J end lost 0 bases, and 17 bases lay between the germline ends. The CDR3 is 18 amino acids.

This clone has only one observation. This chain links TRBV7-3 with TRBJ2-1; 9 bases match TRBD2. V gave up 4 bases and J gave up 8 bases; unmatched junction bases: 3. The CDR3 totals 13 residues. Looked up from germline, CDR1 is SGHTA and CDR2 is FQGTGA. The CDR3 coding sequence is TGTGCCAGCAGCTCTAGCGGGATTTATGAGCAGTTCTTC. The encoded protein is CASSSSGIYEQFF.

V usage is TRBV6-2 or TRBV6-3 and J usage is TRBJ2-1; 8 nucleotides agree with TRBD1. V shed 6 bases and J 2 bases; nucleotides not matched to a gene: 9. The CDR3 contains 16 residues. Germline-derived CDR1 and CDR2 are MNHEY and SVGEGT. CDR3 in DNA: TGTGCCAGCAGCCCCCTGGGGACAGGTGCCTACAATGAGCAGTTCTTC. Translated: CASSPLGTGAYNEQFF.

DNA of the CDR3: TGCGCCAGCAGCCAAGGCTGGACTAGCGGGAGTGATGAGCAGTTCTTC. It specifies CASSQGWTSGSDEQFF. This chain joins TRBV4-1 and TRBJ2-1; 13 nucleotides align to TRBD2. Germline CDR1 is MGHRA and CDR2 is YSYEKL. This CDR3 spans 16 amino acids. Trimming at V came to 1 base and at J to 8 bases, leaving 5 bases not matched to a gene.

Points on this clone: Likely a read error: the CDR3 ends without its conserved phenylalanine or tryptophan. No DNA is shown, since the ends of the CDR3 on it are uncertain; the CDR3 is the one TCRdb lists. V gene TRBV12-3 or TRBV12-4 combines with J gene TRBJ2-4; whether TRBD1, the table's D call, matches the DNA was not checked. The CDR3 is made up of 12 amino acids, end residues included. CDR3 loop: CASSQDRGHLFL.

The chain carries TRBV5-1 and TRBJ1-6, with a weak D call TRBD1 (6 bases). The CDR3 is 16 amino acids. Germline CDR1 reads SGHRS; CDR2 reads YFSETQ. With 1 base removed from V and 5 bases from J, the gap between germline ends came to 13 bases. CDR3 residues: CASSLNRGGNNSPLHF. CDR3 DNA: TGCGCCAGCAGCTTGAATCGAGGGGGAAATAATTCACCCCTCCACTTT.

The CDR3 DNA reads as TGTGCCAGCGGAGACAGGGGGCTCACAGATACGCAGTATTTT. As protein: CASGDRGLTDTQYF. The rearrangement links TRBV25-1 to TRBJ2-3, with 10 bases lining up with TRBD1. The CDR3 is 14 residues long. The germline gives CDR1 MGHDK, CDR2 SYGVNS. V was clipped by 8 bases and J by 2 bases; unmatched bases: 4.

The chain has TRBV4-2 and TRBJ2-7, with D possibly being TRBD2 (7 bases). Trimming pared 1 base from V and 6 bases from J, leaving 10 bases between. CDR3 length: 13 amino acids. CDR1 is LGHNA, CDR2 YNFKEQ, per germline. CDR3 DNA: TGTGCCAGCAGCCAAGGGGGGGGCCGCGAGCAGTACTTC. Its protein product is CASSQGGGREQYF.

There are a few counts of this clone. The V and J genes are TRBV19 and TRBJ1-1, with 7 bases identical to TRBD1. Germline assignment: CDR1 LNHDA and CDR2 SQIVND (reference sequence). The CDR3 totals 14 residues. V dropped 5 bases and J dropped 0; count of bases not matched to a gene: 3. CDR3 in amino acids: CASSSDRMNTEAFF. The CDR3 nucleotides read TGTGCCAGTAGTTCGGACAGGATGAACACTGAAGCTTTCTTT.

The V and J genes are TRBV30 and TRBJ1-5; TRBD1 agrees at 9 bases. This CDR3 is 14 amino acids long. Germline V CDR1 and CDR2: GTSNPN, SVGIG (reference sequence). Trimming at V came to 3 bases and at J to 2 bases, leaving 2 bases not matched to a gene. CDR3 DNA sequence: TGTGCCTGGAGGAGACAGGGGGGCAATCAGCCCCAGCATTTT. As protein: CAWRRQGGNQPQHF.

In regard to this clone: An end of the junction differs from the germline gene, which may be a read error. The CDR3 region has the DNA TGTGCCTGGCGTGTCCGCGGGGGCGGGGGGCTAGCGGGAGGGGGGTCCTACAATGAGCAGTTCTTC. Protein product: CAWRVRGGGGLAGGGSYNEQFF. The chain joins TRBV30 to TRBJ2-1, with 12 positions matching TRBD2. This CDR3 is built from 22 residues. CDR1 GTSNPN and CDR2 SVGIG come from the germline V gene (reference sequence).